This T cell receptor beta chain was documented in a study of beta chain features in type 1 diabetes. Findings of the study overall: Whether TCRB rearrangement is influenced by HLA type was left unresolved in this analysis. Within patients, naive, central memory and Treg TCRB repertoires seemed more similar than within healthy donors. Moderate but significant shortening of TCRB CDR3s was recorded in all four CD4+ subsets from Type 1 diabetes patients.

V lost 3 bases to trimming and J lost 0 bases; unmatched junction nucleotides: 7. The germline V gene has CDR1 LGHNA and CDR2 YNFKEQ. This CDR3 is 18 amino acids long. cDNA synthesis used the whole RNA isolate, giving expressed TCRB sequences. Clones were read by immunoSEQ multiplex PCR, and TCRdb kept only the in-frame ones, dropping some. This sample has hundreds of thousands of clones, with around an eighth found just once. This clone has only a few counts. Its cognate antigen is unknown. V gene TRBV4-2 combines with J gene TRBJ2-1; 11 nucleotides match TRBD1. The specimen sequenced was naive CD4+ T cells from blood. This clonotype was sampled from a man in his late teens or twenties with type 1 diabetes. CDR3 nucleotides: TGTGCCAGCAGCCATGGGACAGGGGGAGCAAGCTCCTACAATGAGCAGTTCTTC. This encodes CASSHGTGGASSYNEQFF.